This T cell receptor (beta chain) was recorded in a study of blood T cell repertoires in COVID-19. Background on the study: Samples taken during acute and convalescent COVID-19 were collected in the United States, Italy and Spain.

Residents of about two dozen US areas, aged about 18 to 89 years, made up the participants. A PCR-confirmed or clinician-diagnosed COVID-19 case had contacted exposed participants within 2 weeks of entry. How the authors handled the data: Reference gene primer amplification in the assay estimated nucleated cell counts. Profiling relied on immunoSEQ multiplex PCR, and the TCRdb table lists in-frame clones only, not all of them. V and J calls and clone size are those listed in that table; D and trimming were worked out from the DNA. The sample has roughly 400,000 clones; over 75% are singletons. V lost 0 bases to trimming and J lost 2 bases, with 8 bases between them. Germline lookup yields CDR1 SGDLS and CDR2 YYNGEE. The CDR3 covers 14 residues.

Sequencing was carried out using PBMCs or T cells enriched from blood (not recorded which). This chain links TRBV9 with TRBJ1-1; tentatively, D is TRBD1 (6 bases). The sequence derives from a woman younger than 30 who had been exposed to COVID-19. The CDR3 DNA sequence: TGTGCCAGCAGCGTAGGTGGGACAAACACTGAAGCTTTCTTT. Protein product: CASSVGGTNTEAFF.